This T cell receptor (beta chain) was obtained from a study of cytomegalovirus exposure and HLA in healthy donors. Primers included in the PCR were 60 Vbeta and 13 Jbeta primers. Here immunoSEQ multiplex PCR was the method, and the copy in TCRdb shows in-frame clones only, minus some. The data contain under 200,000 clones, roughly 80% of them singletons. Germline lookup yields CDR1 SGHRS and CDR2 YFSETQ. The V end was cut by 8 bases, the J end by 2 bases, with 16 bases between. This CDR3 comprises 14 residues. The sequenced sample was PBMCs. The chain carries TRBV5-1 and TRBJ1-2, with D hard to call. This TCR came from a girl aged 2 to 9 in good health and CMV-seropositive. This CDR3 is CASTDGGANYGYTF. CDR3 in DNA: TGCGCCAGTACCGACGGTGGAGCCAACTATGGCTACACCTTC.